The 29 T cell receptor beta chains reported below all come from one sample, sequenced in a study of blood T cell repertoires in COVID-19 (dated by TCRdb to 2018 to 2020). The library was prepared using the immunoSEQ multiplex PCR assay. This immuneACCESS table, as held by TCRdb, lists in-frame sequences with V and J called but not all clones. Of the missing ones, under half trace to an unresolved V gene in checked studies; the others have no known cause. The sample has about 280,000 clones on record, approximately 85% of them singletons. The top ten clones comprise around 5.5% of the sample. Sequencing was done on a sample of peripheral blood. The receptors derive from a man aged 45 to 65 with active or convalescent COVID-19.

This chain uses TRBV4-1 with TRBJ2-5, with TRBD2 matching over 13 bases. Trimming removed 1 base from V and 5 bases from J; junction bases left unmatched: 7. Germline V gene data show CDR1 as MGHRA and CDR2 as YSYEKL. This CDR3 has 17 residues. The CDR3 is CASSQGRTSGSRETQYF. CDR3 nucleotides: TGCGCCAGCAGCCAAGGCCGGACTAGCGGGAGCAGGGAGACCCAGTACTTC.

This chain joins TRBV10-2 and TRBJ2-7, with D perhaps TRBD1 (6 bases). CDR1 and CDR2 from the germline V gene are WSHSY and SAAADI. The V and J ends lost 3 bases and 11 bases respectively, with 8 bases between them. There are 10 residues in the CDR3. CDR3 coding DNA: TGCGCCAGCAGTGACGGGACAAAGTACTTC. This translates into CASSDGTKYF.

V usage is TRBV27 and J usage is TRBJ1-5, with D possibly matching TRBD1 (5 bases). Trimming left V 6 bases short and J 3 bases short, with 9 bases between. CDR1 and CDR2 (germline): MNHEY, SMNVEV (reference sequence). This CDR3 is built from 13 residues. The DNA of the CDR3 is TGTGCCAGCAGAAGGGGTACCAATCAGCCCCAGCATTTT. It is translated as CASRRGTNQPQHF.

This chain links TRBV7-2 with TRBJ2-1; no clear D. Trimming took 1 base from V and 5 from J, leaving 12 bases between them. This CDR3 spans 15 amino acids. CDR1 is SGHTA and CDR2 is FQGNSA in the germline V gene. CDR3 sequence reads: CASSLGLGANNEQFF. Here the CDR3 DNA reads TGTGCCAGCAGCTTAGGGCTGGGCGCGAACAATGAGCAGTTCTTC.

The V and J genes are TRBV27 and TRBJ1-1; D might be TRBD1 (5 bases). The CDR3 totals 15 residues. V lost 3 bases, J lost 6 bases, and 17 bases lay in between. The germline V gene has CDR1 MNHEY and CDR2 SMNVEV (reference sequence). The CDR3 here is CASSLTASREAEAFF. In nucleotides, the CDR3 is TGTGCCAGCAGTTTGACAGCCTCGAGGGAGGCTGAAGCTTTCTTT.

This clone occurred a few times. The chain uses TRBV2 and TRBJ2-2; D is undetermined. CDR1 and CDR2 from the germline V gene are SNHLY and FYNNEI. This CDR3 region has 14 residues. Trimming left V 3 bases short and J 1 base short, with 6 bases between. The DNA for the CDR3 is TGTGCCAGCAGTGAGGCAGGGAACACCGGGGAGCTGTTTTTT. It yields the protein CASSEAGNTGELFF.

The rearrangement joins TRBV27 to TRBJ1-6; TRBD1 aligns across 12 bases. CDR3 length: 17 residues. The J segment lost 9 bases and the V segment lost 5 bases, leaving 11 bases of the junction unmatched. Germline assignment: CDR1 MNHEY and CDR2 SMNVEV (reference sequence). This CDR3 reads CASSLAAGTGGLSPLHF. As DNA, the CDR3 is TGTGCCAGCAGTCTTGCCGCCGGGACAGGGGGCCTTTCACCCCTCCACTTT.

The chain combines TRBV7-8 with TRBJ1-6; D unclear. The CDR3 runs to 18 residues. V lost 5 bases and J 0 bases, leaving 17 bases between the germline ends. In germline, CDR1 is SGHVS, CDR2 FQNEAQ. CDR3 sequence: CASSPIAQPGSYNSPLHF. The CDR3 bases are TGTGCCAGCAGCCCCATTGCCCAGCCGGGCTCCTATAATTCACCCCTCCACTTT.

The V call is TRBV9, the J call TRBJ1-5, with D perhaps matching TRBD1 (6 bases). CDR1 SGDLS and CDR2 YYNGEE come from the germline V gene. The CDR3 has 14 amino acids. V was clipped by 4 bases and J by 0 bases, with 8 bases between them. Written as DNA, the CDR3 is TGTGCCAGCAGCCCACAGGGTAGCAATCAGCCCCAGCATTTT. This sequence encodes CASSPQGSNQPQHF.

The CDR3 loop reads CASQRGNENTGELFF. The CDR3 coding sequence is TGTGCCAGTCAGCGGGGAAACGAGAACACCGGGGAGCTGTTTTTT. The rearrangement links TRBV19 to TRBJ2-2; TRBD2 matches at 7 bases. Germline trimming cut 8 bases from V and 1 base from J; bases unmatched to any gene: 7. The germline V gene has CDR1 LNHDA and CDR2 SQIVND (reference sequence). This CDR3 comprises 15 residues.

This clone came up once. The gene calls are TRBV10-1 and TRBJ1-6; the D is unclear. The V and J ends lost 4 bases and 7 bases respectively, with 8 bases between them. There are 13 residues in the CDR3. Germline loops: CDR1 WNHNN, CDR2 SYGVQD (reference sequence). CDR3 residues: CASSVTGNSPLHF. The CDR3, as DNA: TGCGCCAGCAGTGTTACCGGGAATTCACCCCTCCACTTT.

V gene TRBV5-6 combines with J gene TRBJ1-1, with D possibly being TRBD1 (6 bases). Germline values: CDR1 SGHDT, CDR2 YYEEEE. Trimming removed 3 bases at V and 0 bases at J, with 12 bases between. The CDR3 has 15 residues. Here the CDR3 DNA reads TGTGCCAGCAGCTACGGACAGAACTTGAACACTGAAGCTTTCTTT. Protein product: CASSYGQNLNTEAFF.

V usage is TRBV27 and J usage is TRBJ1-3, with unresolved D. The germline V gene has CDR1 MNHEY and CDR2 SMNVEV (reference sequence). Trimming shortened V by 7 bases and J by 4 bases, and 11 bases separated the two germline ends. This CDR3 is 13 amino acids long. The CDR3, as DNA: TGTGCCAGCAAACACGAGGGAGGAAACACCATATATTTT. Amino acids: CASKHEGGNTIYF.

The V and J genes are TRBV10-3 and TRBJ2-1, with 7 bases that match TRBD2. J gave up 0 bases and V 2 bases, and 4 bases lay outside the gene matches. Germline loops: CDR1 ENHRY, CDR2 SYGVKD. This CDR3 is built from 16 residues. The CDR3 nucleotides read TGTGCCATCAGTGAGGTCAGCGGGGCCTCCTACAATGAGCAGTTCTTC. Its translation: CAISEVSGASYNEQFF.

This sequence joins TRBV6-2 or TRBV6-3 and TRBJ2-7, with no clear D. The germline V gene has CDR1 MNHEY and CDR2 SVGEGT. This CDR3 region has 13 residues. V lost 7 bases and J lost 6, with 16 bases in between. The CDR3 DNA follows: TGTGCCAGCACCCCCCTTCCTCCCGGCGAGCAGTACTTC. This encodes CASTPLPPGEQYF.

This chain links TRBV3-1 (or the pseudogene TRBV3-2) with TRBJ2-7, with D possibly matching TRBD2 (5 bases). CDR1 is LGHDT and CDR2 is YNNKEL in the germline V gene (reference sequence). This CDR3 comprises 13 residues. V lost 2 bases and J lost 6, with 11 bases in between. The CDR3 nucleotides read TGTGCCAGCAGCCAAAGTTTCGGAGGCGAGCAGTACTTC. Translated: CASSQSFGGEQYF.

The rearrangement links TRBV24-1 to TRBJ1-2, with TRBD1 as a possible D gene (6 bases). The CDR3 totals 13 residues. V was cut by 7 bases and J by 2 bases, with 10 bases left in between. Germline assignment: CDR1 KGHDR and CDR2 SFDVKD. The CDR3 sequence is CATSDRGNYGYTF. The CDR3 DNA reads TGTGCCACCAGCGATAGGGGGAACTATGGCTACACCTTC.

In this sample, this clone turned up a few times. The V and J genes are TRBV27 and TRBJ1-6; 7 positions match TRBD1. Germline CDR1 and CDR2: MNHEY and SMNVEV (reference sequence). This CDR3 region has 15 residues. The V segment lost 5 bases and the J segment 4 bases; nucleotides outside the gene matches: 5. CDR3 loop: CASSTRQGYNSPLHF. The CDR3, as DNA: TGTGCCAGCAGTACCAGACAGGGTTATAATTCACCCCTCCACTTT.

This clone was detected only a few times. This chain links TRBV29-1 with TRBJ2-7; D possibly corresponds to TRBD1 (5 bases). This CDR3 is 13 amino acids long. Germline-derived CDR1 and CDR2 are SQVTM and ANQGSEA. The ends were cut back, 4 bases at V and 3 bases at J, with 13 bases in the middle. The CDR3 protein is CSVVGSGNYEQYF. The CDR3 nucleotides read TGCAGCGTTGTCGGGTCAGGGAACTACGAGCAGTACTTC.

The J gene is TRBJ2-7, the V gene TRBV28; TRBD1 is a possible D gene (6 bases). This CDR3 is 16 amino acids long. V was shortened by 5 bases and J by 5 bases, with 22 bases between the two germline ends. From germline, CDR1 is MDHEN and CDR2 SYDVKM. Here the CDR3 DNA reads TGTGCCAGCAGTCCTCCACAGGGTACCTCAGGTCACGAGCAGTACTTC. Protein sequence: CASSPPQGTSGHEQYF.

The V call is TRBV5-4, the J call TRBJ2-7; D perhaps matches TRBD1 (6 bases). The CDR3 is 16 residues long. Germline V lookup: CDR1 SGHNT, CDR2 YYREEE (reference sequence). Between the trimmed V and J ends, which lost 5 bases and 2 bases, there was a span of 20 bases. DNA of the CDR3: TGTGCCAGCAGTAAACAAACAGGGTGGAGGACCTACGAGCAGTACTTC. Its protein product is CASSKQTGWRTYEQYF.

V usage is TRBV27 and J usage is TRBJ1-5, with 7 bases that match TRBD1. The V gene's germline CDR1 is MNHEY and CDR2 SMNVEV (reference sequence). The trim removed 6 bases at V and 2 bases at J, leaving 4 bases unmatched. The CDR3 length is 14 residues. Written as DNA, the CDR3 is TGTGCCAGCAGGGGGGACAGTGGCAATCAGCCCCAGCATTTT. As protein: CASRGDSGNQPQHF.

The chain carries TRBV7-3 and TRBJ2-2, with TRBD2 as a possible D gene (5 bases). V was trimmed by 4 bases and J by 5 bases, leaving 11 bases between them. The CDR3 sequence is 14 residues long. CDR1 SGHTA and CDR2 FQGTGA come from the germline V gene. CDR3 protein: CASSSYPGTGELFF. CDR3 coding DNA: TGTGCCAGCAGCTCGTATCCGGGAACCGGGGAGCTGTTTTTT.

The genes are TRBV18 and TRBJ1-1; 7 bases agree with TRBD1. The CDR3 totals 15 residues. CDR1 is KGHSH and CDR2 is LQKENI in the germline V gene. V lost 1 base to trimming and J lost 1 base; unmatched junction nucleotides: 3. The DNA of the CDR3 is TGTGCCAGCTCACCACTTCAGGGGGGGAACACTGAAGCTTTCTTT. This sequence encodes CASSPLQGGNTEAFF.

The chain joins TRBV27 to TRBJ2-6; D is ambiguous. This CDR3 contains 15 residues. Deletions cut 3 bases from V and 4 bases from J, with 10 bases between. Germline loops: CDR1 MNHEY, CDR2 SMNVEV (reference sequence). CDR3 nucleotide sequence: TGTGCCAGCAGTTTCCGAGGTTACGGGGCCAACGTCCTGACTTTC. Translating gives CASSFRGYGANVLTF.

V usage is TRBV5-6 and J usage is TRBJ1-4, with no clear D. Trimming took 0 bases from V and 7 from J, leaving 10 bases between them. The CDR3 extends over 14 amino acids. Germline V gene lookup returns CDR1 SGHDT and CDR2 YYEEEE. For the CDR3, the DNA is TGTGCCAGCAGCTTGGGAGACGGGAGTGAAAAACTGTTTTTT. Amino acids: CASSLGDGSEKLFF.

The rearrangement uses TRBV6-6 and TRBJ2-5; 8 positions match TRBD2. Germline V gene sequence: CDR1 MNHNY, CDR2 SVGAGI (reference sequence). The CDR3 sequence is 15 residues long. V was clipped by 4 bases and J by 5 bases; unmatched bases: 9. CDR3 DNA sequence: TGTGCCAGCAGTTTGACCGGGAGGGTAGGGGAGACCCAGTACTTC. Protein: CASSLTGRVGETQYF.

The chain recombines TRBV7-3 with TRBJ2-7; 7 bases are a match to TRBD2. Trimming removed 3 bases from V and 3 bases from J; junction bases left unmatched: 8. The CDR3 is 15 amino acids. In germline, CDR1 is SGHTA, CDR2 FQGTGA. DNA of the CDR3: TGTGCCAGCAGCTTGAGGGGCGGGAGCCTCTACGAGCAGTACTTC. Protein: CASSLRGGSLYEQYF.

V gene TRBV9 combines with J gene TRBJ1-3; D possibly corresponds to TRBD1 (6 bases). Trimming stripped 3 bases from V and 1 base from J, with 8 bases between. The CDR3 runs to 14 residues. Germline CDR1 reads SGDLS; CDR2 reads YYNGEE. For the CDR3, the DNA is TGTGCCAGCAGCGCGACAGGATCTGGAAACACCATATATTTT. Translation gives CASSATGSGNTIYF.